This TCR beta chain was sequenced in a study of naive CD8 T cells in extremely preterm neonates. Germline assignment: CDR1 LNHDA and CDR2 SQIVND (reference sequence). This CDR3 spans 11 amino acids. The V end was cut by 1 base, the J end by 6 bases, with 3 bases between. TCRdb keeps only in-frame clones here, not all; method: immunoSEQ multiplex PCR. The data hold 7,300 or so clones, with 92% observed a single time. Cord blood came from elective full-term cesareans at 37-41 weeks without labor or membrane rupture. Sequences were obtained from naive CD8+ T cells from cord blood. The TCR originated in a newborn in good health. This chain connects TRBV19 to TRBJ1-2; D is ambiguous. In DNA, the CDR3 is TGTGCCAGTAGTATAGGGCATGGCTACACCTTC. Translating gives CASSIGHGYTF.